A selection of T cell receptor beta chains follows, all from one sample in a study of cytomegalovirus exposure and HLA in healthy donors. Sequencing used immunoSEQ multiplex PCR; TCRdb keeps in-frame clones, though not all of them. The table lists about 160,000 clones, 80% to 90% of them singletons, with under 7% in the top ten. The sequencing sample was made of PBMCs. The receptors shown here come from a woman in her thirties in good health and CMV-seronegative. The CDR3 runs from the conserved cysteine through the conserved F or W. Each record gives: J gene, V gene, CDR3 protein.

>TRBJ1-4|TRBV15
CATSREIDRVGEKLFF
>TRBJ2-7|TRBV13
CASSTGSRSSYEQYF
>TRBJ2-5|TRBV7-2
CASSLLGLETQYF
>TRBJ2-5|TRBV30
CAWSVEETQYF
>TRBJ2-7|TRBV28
CASRKEATGGSYEQYF
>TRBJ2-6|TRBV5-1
CASSSTGTGANVLTF
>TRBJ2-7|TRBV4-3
CASSPPYEQYF
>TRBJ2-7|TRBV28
CASSLLTSGSYEQYF
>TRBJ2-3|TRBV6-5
CASSYSGGADTQYF
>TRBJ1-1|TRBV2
CASRLEVNTEAFF
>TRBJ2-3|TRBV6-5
CASSYRTGWGTDTQYF
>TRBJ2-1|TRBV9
CASSRREVAGFNEQFF
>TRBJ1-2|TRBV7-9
CASSSGAGYGYTF
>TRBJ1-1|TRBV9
CASSKAEAFF
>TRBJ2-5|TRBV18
CASSSGYQETQYF
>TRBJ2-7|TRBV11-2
CASSGGQGPYEQYF
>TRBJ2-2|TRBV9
CASSVARGSGELFF
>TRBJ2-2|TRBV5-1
CASSFQGAGELFF
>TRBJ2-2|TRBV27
CASTFAGELFF
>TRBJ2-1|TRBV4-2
CASSGKTSGTLEQFF
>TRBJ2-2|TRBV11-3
CASSPGGANTGELFF
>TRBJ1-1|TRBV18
CASSPRSGDTEAFF
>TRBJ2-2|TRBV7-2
CASSLGSAGGPIGELFF
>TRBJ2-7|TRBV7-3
CASRKTGTGSSYEQYF
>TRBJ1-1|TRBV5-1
CASRDRGSTEAFF
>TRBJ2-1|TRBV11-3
CASSLDSHNEQFF
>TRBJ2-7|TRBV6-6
CASKRVFSYEQYF
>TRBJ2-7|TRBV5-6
CASSLRFRAGNEQYF
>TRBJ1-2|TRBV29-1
CSVGENRSRGYTF
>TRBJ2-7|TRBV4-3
CASALGQGSYEQYF
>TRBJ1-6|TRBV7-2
CASSLNRGENSPLHF
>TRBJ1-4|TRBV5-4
CASSFVPGVEKLFF
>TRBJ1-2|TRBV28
CASSPLGYDGYTF
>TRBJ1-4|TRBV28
CASSLSINEKLFF
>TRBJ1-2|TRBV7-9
CASSVPLGTGPGGYTF
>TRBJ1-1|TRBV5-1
CASSLEEGLNTEAFF
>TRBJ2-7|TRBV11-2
CASSAQDVSYEQYF
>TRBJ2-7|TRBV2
CASSLTRGVYEQYF
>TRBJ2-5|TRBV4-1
CASSPLFGGREETQYF
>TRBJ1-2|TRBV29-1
CSVEEWASYGYTF
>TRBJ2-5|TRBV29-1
CSVEVAGQETQYF
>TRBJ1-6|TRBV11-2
CASSIKTGGSGSPLHF
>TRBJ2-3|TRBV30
CAWSVGLSTDTQYF